This T cell receptor beta chain was sequenced during a study of regulatory T cells in long-lasting Graves disease (dated by TCRdb to about 2021). About the full investigation: Patients with newly diagnosed Graves' disease had been on antithyroid drugs for under 3 months. TCR sequencing covered 13 persistent and roughly 20 newly diagnosed Graves' disease patients, about 35 samples in total. Patients with persistent Graves' disease were compared with patients with newly diagnosed Graves' disease using TCR sequencing and RNA sequencing of peripheral blood. The study took place in China and was registered as a clinical trial. Overall results and qualifications from the work: The authors noted that the small sample size was a limitation that may lower accuracy. Persistent disease showed preferential use of TRBV28, TRBJ1-2 and TRBJ2-5, whereas newly diagnosed disease favored TRBV20-1 and TRBJ2-1. The study examined only peripheral blood because the primary lesion, thyroid tissue, could not be accessed. More public clonotypes were shared among persistent patients (roughly 2,700) than among newly diagnosed patients (966). Sequencing and analysis were limited to the TCR beta chain. Persistent Graves' disease patients showed lower TCR Shannon entropy and fewer highly expanded clones than newly diagnosed patients, suggesting clonal expansion.

Including the terminal cysteine and phenylalanine, the CDR3 comprises 14 residues. The entry retains the CDR3 DNA only, 42 bases that are in frame from base 1. CDR1 is given as SNHLY and CDR2 as FYNNEI, both from the germline V gene. The junction shows trimming of 4 bases on V and 4 bases on J, and the gene matches do not reach 3 bases of it. The time point label, read with the paper, signifies: newly diagnosed GD, antithyroid drugs for less than 3 months. For both TCR sequencing and RNA sequencing, RNA was extracted from PBMCs in TRIzol. The diagnosis of Graves' disease was made according to American Thyroid Association guidelines. Patients were recruited from an endocrinology department in Xi'an, China. Each patient gave roughly 10 milliliters of peripheral blood, collected in an EDTA anticoagulant tube. Ficoll Paque Plus density gradient separation was used to isolate PBMCs, and no further T cell sorting was performed. An Agilent 2100 Bioanalyzer and agarose gel were used to check RNA quality, while a NanoDrop 2000 measured RNA concentration.

Ten or more counts support this clonotype. This clone's antigen is unknown. It has no much larger one-base neighbor in the sample; base qualities were not kept. The protocol used for the library was multiplex PCR. The run used an Illumina HiSeq 4000. CDR3 regions were amplified by Arm-PCR with iRepertoire HTBI primers to construct TCR beta libraries. Before sequencing, the PCR products underwent gel purification. The authors processed their data as follows. Gene usage analysis of CDR3 amino acid clonotypes used the approximately 62 TRBV and around 14 TRBJ segments found across samples. Filtered high-quality paired reads were merged into contigs using COPE and FqMerger. BLAST was used to align contigs to IMGT TRBV, TRBD and TRBJ reference genes, and CDR3 was defined according to IMGT. Any clonotype with a frequency above 0.1% was counted as a highly expanded clone. Repertoire diversity was measured by Shannon entropy, and V-J evenness by the Gini coefficient. Clonotypes shared by more than one individual were considered public. TCRdb cleaned the public reads at Q25 with fastp, built clones with MiXCR and kept in-frame beta chains. Each record represents a unique CDR3 protein, reported with the most common genes and DNA among its rows. V and J calls and clone size were set by TCRdb, not the authors. The sample data list over 350,000 distinct CDR3 sequences, and 15% of these were observed just once. The ten largest account for approximately 8% of the sample.

These same records also appear under a second study, on T cells in Graves' hyperthyroidism and ophthalmopathy. Drawing on the second study: Stable Graves' hyperthyroidism was defined as no progression to ophthalmopathy during 18 months of follow-up. Hyperthyroidism patients were newly diagnosed, had a disease duration of under 2 months, and were aged 18 to 65 years. Exclusion was applied to patients with uncontrolled infections, other autoimmune diseases, pregnancy or lactation. Diagnoses were based on clinical symptoms, serum thyroxine and TRAb, thyroid ultrasound and orbital computed tomography. The first round of RT-PCR for the TCR CDR3 was performed with the HTBI primer set and the Qiagen OneStep RT-PCR kit. Most expanded thyroid clonotypes (frequency above 0.001) were also found in blood, which suggests that blood repertoires may mirror thyroid immune responses. In cross-validation, a model built on a 13 V-J signature told ophthalmopathy apart from stable hyperthyroidism with approximately 90% sensitivity and around 81% specificity, and in testing the same model reached 80%/75%. In validation, progression to ophthalmopathy was predicted by the model with approximately 67% sensitivity and just over 72% specificity, a median of around 5.9 months before onset. A discovery cohort of roughly 96 patients, approximately 45 with Graves' ophthalmopathy and under 60 with stable Graves' hyperthyroidism, was used to find distinguishing TCR V-J signatures. Prospective prediction of ophthalmopathy was tested in an independent validation cohort of 18 hyperthyroidism patients and 17 patients who later progressed to ophthalmopathy. For training and testing, the 80 to 100 patients in the discovery cohort were randomly divided in a 7:3 ratio. Thyroid tissue and blood T-cell repertoires from roughly 6 Graves' hyperthyroidism patients were also compared in the study. After sampling, hyperthyroidism patients received methimazole starting at 30 mg daily, and ophthalmopathy patients received high-dose intravenous methylprednisolone. The libraries were constructed in a second round of multiplex PCR and then size-selected and purified. The libraries were sequenced on an Illumina HiSeq2000 using paired-end 100 bp reads. SOAPnuke was used to process the raw data, with reads discarded if the reads contained adapters or uncalled bases, had a mean Phred below 15, or lacked an exact constant-primer or identifier match. High-quality paired reads were merged with COPE v1.2.5, and unique nucleotide sequences were defined as clonotypes. Clonotypes were aligned to IMGT TRBV, TRBD and TRBJ reference segments using MiTCR v1.1. Analysis was restricted to V-J combinations with a frequency above 0.0001, which covered 99.2% of repertoires. The TCS score was defined as F50 (clonal expansion) divided by E x V (chaos), with BLOSUM62-based TCRdist calculated between CDR3 peptides within each V-J. Welch's t-statistics and random forest reduced around 510 V-J features to roughly 13, which were used in a naive Bayes classifier (R e1071). Sample size was not statistically predetermined, and investigators were not blinded to group allocation. The paper describes TCR Vbeta CDR3 sequencing of about 140 peripheral blood samples, made up of 40 to 45 ophthalmopathy patients, around 78 hyperthyroidism patients and around 17 progressor patients.

The sample in question was peripheral blood mononuclear cells (PBMCs), obtained at new diagnosis, from a patient treated with antithyroid drugs. The sequence was obtained from a woman aged 40 to 55 with Graves disease. Donor details come from another sample of the same person, matched by shared clones. The rearranged segments are TRBV2 and TRBJ2-1, with 8 bases in between that match TRBD2. The CDR3 is CASSAGGLYNEQFF. The nucleotides are TGTGCCAGCAGTGCGGGAGGGCTTTACAATGAGCAGTTCTTC.